This TCR beta chain is from a study of blood T cell repertoires in COVID-19 (TCRdb year 2020). About the study as a whole: Samples from collaborators originated in the United States, Italy and Spain and spanned both the acute and convalescent phases of COVID-19. The repertoires were released in a freely available public database meant as a resource for research on the immune response to SARS-CoV-2. Deeply sampled blood TCRbeta repertoires from subjects exposed to, actively infected with, or recovered from COVID-19 were included in the dataset. The material from the prospective study consisted of cDNA or gDNA derived from T cells, B-cell-depleted T cells, or PBMCs. Nearly every sample came with metadata listing a de-identified subject ID, COVID-19 status, age in years and sex. Where HLA class I and class II types were available, the types were taken from metadata supplied by the sample provider, not from assay-based typing. The samples were drawn from the first 160 participants of the ongoing ImmuneRACE study and from more than 1,000 subjects provided by 6 global collaborators.

What the work shows at the level of the full study, not this receptor alone: Clinical and demographic metadata were provided uncurated, with the amount varying by source and participant.

Comments on this clone: The antigen this receptor binds is unknown. Per-base quality was not reported, and no clone a single base away is much larger than it.

Enrolling through a virtual design, the prospective study's participants ranged in age from roughly 18 to 95 years and lived across roughly 23 United States geographic areas. To assign participants to cohorts, the prospective study relied on clinical history that participants themselves reported in a screening survey and a study questionnaire. Exposed participants were defined as having been in contact with someone with a PCR-confirmed or clinician-diagnosed COVID-19 case within 2 weeks of study entry. In the prospective study, mobile phlebotomists collected whole blood, serum and a nasopharyngeal or oropharyngeal swab from each participant. Prospective study participants could optionally give additional blood draws and questionnaires over an approximately 2-month period. Before DNA extraction, prospective study blood samples were shipped either frozen or at room temperature. TCRbeta CDR3 regions were amplified from genomic DNA using the immunoSEQ Assay, a bias-controlled multiplex PCR. In the original analysis: Nucleated cell counts per sample were estimated from amplification of reference gene primers within the assay. To quantify the absolute abundance of each unique TCRbeta CDR3 rearrangement, sequence reads were collapsed and filtered. For each sample, productive Simpson clonality was calculated as the square root of Simpson's diversity index across productive rearrangements. As stored in TCRdb, this immuneACCESS dataset retains in-frame rearrangements with V and J assigned. A fraction of the clones does not appear; measured against another copy, unresolved V genes explain less than half of the discrepancy, and the remainder lacks a known reason. V and J calls plus clone size are reproduced from that table; the DNA served to infer D and trimming. This sample is represented by roughly 240,000 clones; around 82% of them were singletons. 3.6% of the sample is in the top ten clones.

The sample was PBMCs or T cells enriched from blood (not recorded which). This TCR came from a woman aged 40-49 years who had been exposed to COVID-19.

The DNA sequence is as follows: TGTGCCAGCAGCTTTACAGGGGACATGAACACTGAAGCTTTCTTT. This gives the protein CASSFTGDMNTEAFF. The chain uses TRBV5-6 and TRBJ1-1; 7 bases in between match TRBD1. CDR1 and CDR2, looked up from the germline V gene, are SGHDT and YYEEEE. Germline trimming: 2 bases from V, 0 bases from J; junction bases outside gene matches: 4. The CDR3, from cysteine to phenylalanine, totals 15 residues. The DNA shown is the 45-base CDR3, in frame from base 1.